These T cell receptor beta chains were read from a single sample in a study of regulatory T cells in long-lasting Graves disease. TCRdb redid the calling of the multiplex PCR reads with MiXCR, one entry per CDR3 protein. Of some 350,000 distinct CDR3 sequences in the sample, 15% to 20% are singletons; the top ten hold 20%. These data were likewise used in another study, on T cells in Graves' hyperthyroidism and ophthalmopathy.

Specimen: peripheral blood mononuclear cells (PBMCs), collected at new diagnosis, from a patient treated with antithyroid drugs. All receptors come from a young woman with Graves disease. CDR3s include the opening cysteine and the closing phenylalanine or tryptophan. A D gene is named only where the DNA matches it firmly. Expanded clones are given a class, and other clones once, few, many or no size at all.

TRBJ2-5	TRBV2	many	-	TGTGCCAGCAATGGGGGGGCCGGGAAAGAGACCCAGTACTTC	CASNGGAGKETQYF
TRBJ2-3	TRBV20-1	many	-	TGCAGTGCTAGACAAGTATCGGCGGCAGATACGCAGTATTTT	CSARQVSAADTQYF
TRBJ2-3	TRBV7-9	few	-	TGTGCCAGCAGCCATGTGAACGGGGGGCCCACAGATACGCAGTATTTT	CASSHVNGGPTDTQYF
TRBJ2-5	TRBV6-5	few	-	TGTGCCAGCAGTTACAAGTTCTTGTCGCCCCAAGAGACCCAGTACTTC	CASSYKFLSPQETQYF
TRBJ2-7	TRBV2	many	-	TGTGCCGGGGGACGGAGCTCCTACGAGCAGTACTTC	CAGGRSSYEQYF
TRBJ1-1	TRBV5-1	-	-	TGCGCCAGCAGAAGGGGGGGAGTAATGAACACTGAAGCTTTCTTT	CASRRGGVMNTEAFF
TRBJ1-1	TRBV2	many	-	TGTGCCAGCAGTGAATGGCACCACCTCAACACTGAAGCTTTCTTT	CASSEWHHLNTEAFF
TRBJ2-5	TRBV6-5	many	TRBD2	TGTGCCAGCGGTTCCCGGGGGCTAGCGGGAACATCAGAGACCCAGTACTTC	CASGSRGLAGTSETQYF
TRBJ1-2	TRBV7-9	few	-	TGTGCCAGCAGCTTAGGAACTCGCTATGGCTACACCTTC	CASSLGTRYGYTF
TRBJ2-1	TRBV3-1	-	TRBD2	TGTGCCAGCAGCCCAGCCGGGACTAACTCCTACAATGAGCAGTTCTTC	CASSPAGTNSYNEQFF
TRBJ2-7	TRBV5-4	many	TRBD2	TGTGCCAGCAGCCCCCGACTAGCGGGAGGTGAGCAGTACTTC	CASSPRLAGGEQYF
TRBJ2-1	TRBV24-1	-	-	TGTGCCACCAGGGCCGGGACTCAAGCCTACAATGAGCAGTTCTTC	CATRAGTQAYNEQFF
TRBJ2-1	TRBV20-1	many	TRBD2	TGCAGTGCTAGAGCCGGACTAGTGGGGGAGCAGTTCTTC	CSARAGLVGEQFF
TRBJ1-4	TRBV28	-	TRBD1	TGTGCCAGCACCCTGACAGGGTGGAATGAAAAACTGTTTTTT	CASTLTGWNEKLFF
TRBJ2-3	TRBV5-1	once	TRBD1	TGCGCCAGCAGCTTAACAGGGGGCAGGGCAGATACGCAGTATTTT	CASSLTGGRADTQYF
TRBJ2-7	TRBV2	many	-	TGTGCCCTCCTGAAGGGTTACGAGCAGTACTTC	CALLKGYEQYF
TRBJ2-1	TRBV6-4	few	TRBD2	TGTGCCAGCAGTGACTCAGGGCGGGGGGGCAATGAGCAGTTCTTC	CASSDSGRGGNEQFF
TRBJ2-2	TRBV7-9	many	-	TGTGCCAGCAGCGTATCGGGGCTATACACCGGGGAGCTGTTTTTT	CASSVSGLYTGELFF
TRBJ1-3	TRBV6-1	few	-	TGTGCCAGCAGTTTTTACCAGACAGGTGGATCCATATATTTT	CASSFYQTGGSIYF
TRBJ1-5	TRBV7-9	few	-	TGTGCCAGCAGACCACTAGGCAATCAGCCCCAGCATTTT	CASRPLGNQPQHF
TRBJ2-7	TRBV28	many	TRBD2	TGTGCCAGCAGTTTATTACAGGGTGCGACTAGCGGGAGCCACGAGCAGTACTTC	CASSLLQGATSGSHEQYF